Included here is one TCR beta chain sequence, with context. Antigen specificity is unknown. This sample was included in a study of OX40 agonist ivuxolimab in advanced cancers. Study-wide context: Patients assigned to dose escalation were diagnosed with hepatocellular carcinoma, melanoma, renal cell or head and neck cancer. Study-level points and caveats: Some of the nonresponding patients also showed low levels of normalized T-cell clonal expansion.

The CDR3 loop spans 14 amino acids. From germline, CDR1 is ENHRY and CDR2 SYGVKD. J lost 4 bases, V lost 4 bases, and 4 bases had no gene match. The protocol was immunoSEQ multiplex PCR, while the TCRdb copy is restricted to in-frame clones and leaves out a portion. The table includes about 35,000 clones, nearly 95% detected once. Baseline, cycle 4 day 1, and cycle 7 day 1 were the blood sampling points. Sequencing used CD4+ or CD8+ T cells sorted from blood, obtained in a trial of the OX40 agonist ivuxolimab. V is TRBV10-3 and J is TRBJ2-1, with 7 nucleotides matching TRBD1. The sequence came from an adult with an advanced solid tumor such as melanoma, head and neck, liver or kidney cancer. The CDR3 DNA reads TGTGCCATCAGTGGACAGGGTGGGTACAATGAGCAGTTCTTC. Amino acids: CAISGQGGYNEQFF.